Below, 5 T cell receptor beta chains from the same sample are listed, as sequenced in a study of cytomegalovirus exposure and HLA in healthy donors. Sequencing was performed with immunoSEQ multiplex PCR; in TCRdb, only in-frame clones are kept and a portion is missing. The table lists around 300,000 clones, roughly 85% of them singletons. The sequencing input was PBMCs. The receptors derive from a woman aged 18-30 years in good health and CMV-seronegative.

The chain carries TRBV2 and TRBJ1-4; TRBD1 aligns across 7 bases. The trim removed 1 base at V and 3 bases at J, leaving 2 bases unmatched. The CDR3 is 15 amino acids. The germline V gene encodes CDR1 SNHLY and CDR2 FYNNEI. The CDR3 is CASSEEGASNEKLFF. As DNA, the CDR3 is TGTGCCAGCAGTGAAGAGGGGGCATCTAATGAAAAACTGTTTTTT.

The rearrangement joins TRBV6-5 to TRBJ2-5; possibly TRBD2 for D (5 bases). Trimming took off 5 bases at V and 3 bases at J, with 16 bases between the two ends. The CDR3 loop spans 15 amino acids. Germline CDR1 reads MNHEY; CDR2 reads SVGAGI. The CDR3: CASSPGGRVEETQYF. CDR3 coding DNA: TGTGCCAGCAGTCCCGGAGGCAGAGTAGAAGAGACCCAGTACTTC.

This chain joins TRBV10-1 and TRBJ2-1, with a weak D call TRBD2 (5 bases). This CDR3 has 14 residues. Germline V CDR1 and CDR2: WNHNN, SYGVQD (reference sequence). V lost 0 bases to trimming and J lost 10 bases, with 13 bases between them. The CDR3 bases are TGCGCCAGCAGTGAGTCGATTGATGGCGGGGAGCAGTTCTTC. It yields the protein CASSESIDGGEQFF.

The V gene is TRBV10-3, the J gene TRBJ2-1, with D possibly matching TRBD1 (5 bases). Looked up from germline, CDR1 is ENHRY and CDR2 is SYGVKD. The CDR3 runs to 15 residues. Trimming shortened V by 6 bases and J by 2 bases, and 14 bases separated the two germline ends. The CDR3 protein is CAIRADSLTYNEQFF. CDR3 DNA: TGTGCCATCAGGGCAGACAGCCTAACCTACAATGAGCAGTTCTTC.

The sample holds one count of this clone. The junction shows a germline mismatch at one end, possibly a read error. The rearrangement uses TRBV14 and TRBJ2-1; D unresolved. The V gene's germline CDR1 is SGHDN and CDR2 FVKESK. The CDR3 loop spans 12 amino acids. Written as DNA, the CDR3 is TGTGTCAGCAGCCATGAGCACAATGAGCAGTTCTTC. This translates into CVSSHEHNEQFF.